These 6 T cell receptor beta chains were all obtained from the same sample, sequenced in a study of low-dose radiotherapy and immunotherapy resistance in tumors. TRAV- and TRBV-specific primers, spanning alpha and beta chains, primed first-strand cDNA. TCR amplification used 15 to 20 PCR cycles, a constant-region primer and a V-primer adapter. TCRdb used MiXCR to reprocess the reads, holding one entry per CDR3 protein. The top ten hold around 13% of the sample, which has roughly 95,000 distinct CDR3 sequences, around a fifth seen once. Stated time point: after trial treatment. Treatment indicated: LDRT plus nivolumab, ipilimumab, low-dose cyclophosphamide and aspirin (RACIN trial). Sample: PBMCs, taken after low-dose radiotherapy plus immunotherapy. These receptors came from a female donor with ovarian cancer.

This clonotype was recorded many times. The chain recombines TRBV7-3 with TRBJ2-2; no clear D gene. Germline V CDR1 and CDR2: SGHTA, FQGTGA. V was cut by 5 bases and J by 5 bases, with 3 bases left in between. The CDR3 extends over 11 amino acids. CDR3 in DNA: TGTGCCAGCAGCGTTACCGGGGAGCTGTTTTTT. It is translated as CASSVTGELFF.

The rearrangement uses TRBV11-2 and TRBJ1-6; 7 bases agree with TRBD1. Trimming cost V 2 bases and J 7 bases; bases outside gene matches: 2. Germline V gene data show CDR1 as SGHAT and CDR2 as FQNNGV. The CDR3 consists of 14 residues. In nucleotides, the CDR3 is TGTGCCAGCAGCTTACGACAGGGAAATTCACCCCTCCACTTT. This encodes CASSLRQGNSPLHF.

This clonotype was counted ten times or more. The gene calls are TRBV5-1 and TRBJ2-1; either TRBD1 or TRBD2 may fit D (5 bases each). Germline loops: CDR1 SGHRS, CDR2 YFSETQ. CDR3 length: 16 amino acids. Trimming stripped 2 bases from V and 0 bases from J, with 12 bases between. In DNA, the CDR3 is TGCGCCAGCAGCTTAATACCAGGGAGCTCCTACAATGAGCAGTTCTTC. Protein product: CASSLIPGSSYNEQFF. Complete variable domain (other parts from reference TRBV5-1 and TRBJ2-1): KAGVTQTPRYLIKTRGQQVTLSCSPISGHRSVSWYQQTPGQGLQFLFEYFSETQRNKGNFPGRFSGRQFSNSRSEMNVSTLELGDSALYLCASSLIPGSSYNEQFFGPGTRLTVL.

This clonotype was seen at least ten times. V usage is TRBV28 and J usage is TRBJ2-3, with TRBD1 matching 8 bases. Germline V gene data show CDR1 as MDHEN and CDR2 as SYDVKM. The CDR3 sequence is 15 residues long. V trimming: 3 bases; J trimming: 1 base; junction bases outside the gene matches: 3. The CDR3 protein is CASSFRGRGTDTQYF. CDR3 in DNA: TGTGCCAGCAGTTTCAGGGGGCGCGGCACAGATACGCAGTATTTT.

In this sample, this clonotype turned up many times. This sequence joins TRBV12-3 or TRBV12-4 and TRBJ2-7; D uncertain. V lost 3 bases and J lost 4, with 10 bases in between. This CDR3 is 13 amino acids long. CDR3 loop: CASSFSLEYEQYF. In DNA, the CDR3 is TGTGCCAGCAGTTTCTCCTTAGAATACGAGCAGTACTTC.

The V and J genes are TRBV2 and TRBJ1-2; D gene ambiguous. Trimming removed 7 bases from V and 4 bases from J, with 13 bases in between. Germline V CDR1 and CDR2: SNHLY, FYNNEI. The CDR3 consists of 13 residues. The CDR3 here is CASIPGLGYGYTF. The CDR3 coding sequence is TGTGCCAGCATTCCCGGACTGGGCTATGGCTACACCTTC.